This T cell receptor (beta chain) was sequenced for a study of shared clonotypes between healthy human individuals. The study's findings and limits: Depth was large, yet rarefaction showed that sorted-subset sequencing was incomplete.

From germline, CDR1 is MNHEY and CDR2 SMNVEV (reference sequence). The V segment lost 6 bases and the J segment 0 bases; nucleotides outside the gene matches: 12. The CDR3 has 17 residues. The method was immunoSEQ multiplex PCR; TCRdb's version includes in-frame clones alone and lacks a portion of them. The table lists millions of clones, roughly 96% of them singletons. Concerning this clone itself: Its antigen is as yet unknown.

The rearrangement links TRBV27 to TRBJ2-7, with 9 bases fitting TRBD2. This sequence was found in a young man in good health. Sequencing was carried out using naive CD4+ T cells sorted from blood. Subset in this sample: CD45RA+ positively selected. As DNA, the CDR3 is TGTGCCAGCAGCGAGACTAGCGGCCCTTTCCTCTCCTACGAGCAGTACTTC. Translated: CASSETSGPFLSYEQYF.